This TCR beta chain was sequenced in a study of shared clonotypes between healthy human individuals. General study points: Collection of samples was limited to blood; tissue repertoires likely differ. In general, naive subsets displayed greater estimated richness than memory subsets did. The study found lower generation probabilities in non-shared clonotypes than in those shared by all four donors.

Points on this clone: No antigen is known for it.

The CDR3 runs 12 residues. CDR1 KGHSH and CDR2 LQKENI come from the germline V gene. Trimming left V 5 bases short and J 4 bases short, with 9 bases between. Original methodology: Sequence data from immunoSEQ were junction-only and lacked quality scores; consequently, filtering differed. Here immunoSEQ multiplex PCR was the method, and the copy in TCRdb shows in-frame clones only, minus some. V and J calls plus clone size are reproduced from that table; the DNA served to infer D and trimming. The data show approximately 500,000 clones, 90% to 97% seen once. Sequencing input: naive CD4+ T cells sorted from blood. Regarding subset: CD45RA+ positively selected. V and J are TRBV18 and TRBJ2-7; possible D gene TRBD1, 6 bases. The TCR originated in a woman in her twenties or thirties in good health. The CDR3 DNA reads TGTGCCAGCTCAGCCAGGGGTTACGAGCAGTACTTC. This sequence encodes CASSARGYEQYF.